The present T cell receptor beta chain was sequenced within a study of blood T cell repertoires in COVID-19. Generated by immunoSEQ multiplex PCR, the TCRdb table keeps only in-frame clones and is missing some. The sample consists of about 51,000 clones, roughly 84% of them appearing once. Sequencing input: peripheral blood. This receptor was obtained from a man aged 45 to 65 with active COVID-19.

CDR3 nucleotides: TGTGCCTGGAACGCGGGGGGGATGTACGAGCAGTACTTC. Translation: CAWNAGGMYEQYF. This sequence joins TRBV30 and TRBJ2-7, with 9 bases fitting TRBD2. Per the germline V gene, CDR1 is GTSNPN and CDR2 is SVGIG (reference sequence). The CDR3 covers 13 residues. The V segment lost 4 bases and the J segment 4 bases; nucleotides outside the gene matches: 5.